These T cell receptor beta chains were read from a single sample in a study of blood T cell repertoires in COVID-19. This table comes from immunoSEQ multiplex PCR, and its TCRdb copy is limited to in-frame clones, with some not included. The repertoire holds about 140,000 clones, with around 88% as singletons. The sequenced sample was peripheral blood. The source is a human donor in a cohort sampled during active COVID-19. The CDR3 runs from the conserved cysteine through the conserved F or W. The order of the fields is V gene, D gene, J gene, clone size, CDR3 DNA, CDR3 protein. D genes are given only for firm matches. Not every row has a clone size; where given, it reads once, few, many or a size class.

V gene: TRBV28
D gene: TRBD1
J gene: TRBJ1-1
clone size: -
CDR3 DNA: TGTGCCAGCAGTTTTTTTCGACAGGGACTGTCTGAAGCTTTCTTT
CDR3 protein: CASSFFRQGLSEAFF

V gene: TRBV27
D gene: TRBD1
J gene: TRBJ2-5
clone size: -
CDR3 DNA: TGTGCCAGCAGTTTACACAGGGGAAGGGAGACCCAGTACTTC
CDR3 protein: CASSLHRGRETQYF

V gene: TRBV7-9
D gene: TRBD2
J gene: TRBJ2-1
clone size: -
CDR3 DNA: TGTGCCAGCAGTCCTTTAGCGGGAGGCGACAATGAGCAGTTCTTC
CDR3 protein: CASSPLAGGDNEQFF

V gene: TRBV6-6
D gene: -
J gene: TRBJ2-7
clone size: -
CDR3 DNA: TGTGCCAGCAGTTACTCGAGGGACTTCTCGCCCGAGCAGTACTTC
CDR3 protein: CASSYSRDFSPEQYF

V gene: TRBV10-2
D gene: TRBD1
J gene: TRBJ1-1
clone size: -
CDR3 DNA: TGCGCCAGCAGTGCTGGACAGGGATTGAGCACTGAAGCTTTCTTT
CDR3 protein: CASSAGQGLSTEAFF

V gene: TRBV30
D gene: TRBD2
J gene: TRBJ2-7
clone size: -
CDR3 DNA: TGTGCCTGGAGCCCACTAGCGGAGTCCTACGAGCAGTACTTC
CDR3 protein: CAWSPLAESYEQYF

V gene: TRBV5-1
D gene: -
J gene: TRBJ2-7
clone size: -
CDR3 DNA: TGCGCCAGCAGCTCTGCGGGGGAGCAGTACTTC
CDR3 protein: CASSSAGEQYF

V gene: TRBV6-6
D gene: -
J gene: TRBJ1-1
clone size: -
CDR3 DNA: TGTGCCAGCAGTTACAAACCCGGGGGGAACACTGAAGCTTTCTTT
CDR3 protein: CASSYKPGGNTEAFF

V gene: TRBV7-9
D gene: -
J gene: TRBJ1-2
clone size: -
CDR3 DNA: TGTGCCAGCAGCTTAGGCGGACTGACCTATGGCTACACCTTC
CDR3 protein: CASSLGGLTYGYTF

V gene: TRBV6-1
D gene: TRBD1
J gene: TRBJ2-7
clone size: -
CDR3 DNA: TGTGCCAGCAGTGTCATACCGGGACAGGGCGCCTACGAGCAGTACTTC
CDR3 protein: CASSVIPGQGAYEQYF

V gene: TRBV11-2
D gene: TRBD1
J gene: TRBJ2-7
clone size: -
CDR3 DNA: TGTGCCAGCAGCCTACTCGATTGGACAGGGGGCGACGAGCAGTACTTC
CDR3 protein: CASSLLDWTGGDEQYF

V gene: TRBV18
D gene: -
J gene: TRBJ1-5
clone size: -
CDR3 DNA: TGTGCCAGCTCGGTAGAGGGGGATCAGCCCCAGCATTTT
CDR3 protein: CASSVEGDQPQHF

V gene: TRBV5-4
D gene: -
J gene: TRBJ2-1
clone size: -
CDR3 DNA: TGTGCCAGCAGCCCGGTCTCCTACAATGAGCAGTTCTTC
CDR3 protein: CASSPVSYNEQFF

V gene: TRBV6-4
D gene: -
J gene: TRBJ2-2
clone size: -
CDR3 DNA: TGTGCCAGCTCAAACGGGGATATGTCCGGGGAGCTGTTTTTT
CDR3 protein: CASSNGDMSGELFF

V gene: TRBV7-2
D gene: -
J gene: TRBJ2-7
clone size: once
CDR3 DNA: TGTGCCAGCAGCCAGTCGACGGGGATCCACGAGCAGTACTTC
CDR3 protein: CASSQSTGIHEQYF

V gene: TRBV28
D gene: -
J gene: TRBJ2-3
clone size: -
CDR3 DNA: TGTGCCAGCAGTAAACGGGGGACTAGCACAGATACGCAGTATTTT
CDR3 protein: CASSKRGTSTDTQYF

V gene: TRBV7-9
D gene: -
J gene: TRBJ1-2
clone size: -
CDR3 DNA: TGTGCCAGCAGCTTATCGGGCAGGGAAGGCTACACCTTC
CDR3 protein: CASSLSGREGYTF

V gene: TRBV11-2
D gene: -
J gene: TRBJ2-3
clone size: -
CDR3 DNA: TGTGCCAGCAGCTTAGAATCCCCCAGGGTCCCAGATACGCAGTATTTT
CDR3 protein: CASSLESPRVPDTQYF

V gene: TRBV5-6
D gene: TRBD1
J gene: TRBJ2-1
clone size: -
CDR3 DNA: TGTGCCAGCAGCTTGTCGGAAAAGGGGGCAAATGAGCAGTTCTTC
CDR3 protein: CASSLSEKGANEQFF

V gene: TRBV6-2/TRBV6-3
D gene: TRBD1
J gene: TRBJ2-7
clone size: -
CDR3 DNA: TGTGCCAGCAGTGATCGACAAGGGGGCATGTACGAGCAGTACTTC
CDR3 protein: CASSDRQGGMYEQYF

V gene: TRBV29-1
D gene: TRBD1
J gene: TRBJ1-4
clone size: once
CDR3 DNA: TGCAGCGTGGGGGGGACAGGGCGAAAACTGTTTTTT
CDR3 protein: CSVGGTGRKLFF

V gene: TRBV6-1
D gene: -
J gene: TRBJ1-5
clone size: -
CDR3 DNA: TGTGCCAGCAGTGAAAGGCGGGGGATTCAGCCCCAGCATTTT
CDR3 protein: CASSERRGIQPQHF

V gene: TRBV19
D gene: TRBD2
J gene: TRBJ2-5
clone size: once
CDR3 DNA: TGTGCCAGTAGTGGGCACGGGGGGGGCCAAGAGACCCAGTACTTC
CDR3 protein: CASSGHGGGQETQYF

V gene: TRBV6-6
D gene: TRBD1
J gene: TRBJ2-7
clone size: -
CDR3 DNA: TGTGCCAGCAGCCGGGACAGGGTGAACGAGCAGTACTTC
CDR3 protein: CASSRDRVNEQYF

V gene: TRBV30
D gene: -
J gene: TRBJ1-2
clone size: -
CDR3 DNA: TGTGCCTGGTTCACGGGGGGCAATTATGGCTACACCTTC
CDR3 protein: CAWFTGGNYGYTF

V gene: TRBV10-3
D gene: TRBD2
J gene: TRBJ2-3
clone size: once
CDR3 DNA: TGTGCCATCAGTGACGGGGGGACAGATACGCAGTATTTT
CDR3 protein: CAISDGGTDTQYF

V gene: TRBV7-9
D gene: -
J gene: TRBJ1-4
clone size: -
CDR3 DNA: TGTGCCAGCAGCTTAGCGACAGTCGGTGAAAAACTGTTTTTT
CDR3 protein: CASSLATVGEKLFF

V gene: TRBV15
D gene: -
J gene: TRBJ1-6
clone size: -
CDR3 DNA: TGTGCCACCAGCAGAGATCGTAATTCACCCCTCCACTTT
CDR3 protein: CATSRDRNSPLHF

V gene: TRBV10-2
D gene: TRBD1
J gene: TRBJ2-1
clone size: -
CDR3 DNA: TGCGCCAGCAGTGAGTTCAGGGGGAATGAGCAGTTCTTC
CDR3 protein: CASSEFRGNEQFF

V gene: TRBV6-4
D gene: -
J gene: TRBJ2-7
clone size: -
CDR3 DNA: TGTGCCAGCAGTTTTCCCCCCCAGCGGGCCTCGGGCGAGCAGTACTTC
CDR3 protein: CASSFPPQRASGEQYF

V gene: TRBV6-6
D gene: TRBD1
J gene: TRBJ1-1
clone size: -
CDR3 DNA: TGTGCCAGCAGCTCCTCCTCAGGGGGCCCTCTCGTTTGGAACACTGAAGCTTTCTTT
CDR3 protein: CASSSSSGGPLVWNTEAFF

V gene: TRBV4-3
D gene: -
J gene: TRBJ2-7
clone size: -
CDR3 DNA: TGCGCCAGCAGCCAAGATAGGGGGTTCCTTAGTAACGAGCAGTACTTC
CDR3 protein: CASSQDRGFLSNEQYF

V gene: TRBV6-6
D gene: TRBD1
J gene: TRBJ1-6
clone size: once
CDR3 DNA: TGTGCCAGCAGCGAATCCAGACAGGGCCTTGGATCACCCCTCCACTTT
CDR3 protein: CASSESRQGLGSPLHF

V gene: TRBV27
D gene: -
J gene: TRBJ1-1
clone size: -
CDR3 DNA: TGTGCCTCCAAAACCCCCGCGATGAACACTGAAGCTTTCTTT
CDR3 protein: CASKTPAMNTEAFF